This is a list of T cell receptor beta chains from one sample in a study of blood T cell repertoires in COVID-19. Produced via immunoSEQ multiplex PCR; TCRdb's table is partial and in-frame only. The sample yields about 180,000 clones, approximately 78% seen once. Sequencing was performed on peripheral blood. The receptors derive from a woman older than 75 with COVID-19, enrolled during active disease. Each CDR3 is given with its conserved first and last residue. The D gene is left open where the match is weak. Expanded clones get a size class; other rows say once, few or many, or leave the size out.

D	J	size	V	DNA	CDR3
-	TRBJ1-1	-	TRBV7-2	TGTGCCAGCAGCTTACGGGGTCAGAACACTGAAGCTTTCTTT	CASSLRGQNTEAFF
-	TRBJ2-1	-	TRBV7-9	TGTGCCAGCAGCTTAGCAGCGGGTGCTGAGCAGTTCTTC	CASSLAAGAEQFF
-	TRBJ1-6	once	TRBV27	TGTGCCAGCAGTCCGGGTCTCGATTCACCCCTCCACTTT	CASSPGLDSPLHF
-	TRBJ2-7	-	TRBV6-2/TRBV6-3	TGTGCCAGCAGTTTGGGCAGCCCCTACGAGCAGTACTTC	CASSLGSPYEQYF
-	TRBJ1-1	-	TRBV29-1	TGCAGCGTTGCCTTCGGGGGTCTTGAAGCTTTCTTT	CSVAFGGLEAFF
TRBD2	TRBJ2-2	-	TRBV6-2/TRBV6-3	TGTGCCAGCAGTTACGCGGGGGATCTGACCGGGGAGCTGTTTTTT	CASSYAGDLTGELFF
TRBD1	TRBJ1-1	-	TRBV9	TGTGCCAGCAGCGCAGGGGGCGGCACTGAAGCTTTCTTT	CASSAGGGTEAFF
TRBD1	TRBJ2-7	-	TRBV6-2/TRBV6-3	TGTGCCAGCAGTTACCACAACAGGGGTGTAGGCGAGCAGTACTTC	CASSYHNRGVGEQYF
TRBD1	TRBJ2-1	-	TRBV20-1	TGCAGTGCTAGTTCGGGACAGGGGGCCAACAATGAGCAGTTCTTC	CSASSGQGANNEQFF
-	TRBJ1-1	-	TRBV5-1	TGCGCCAGCAGCTTGGTGGGGGGACTGTACACTGAAGCTTTCTTT	CASSLVGGLYTEAFF
-	TRBJ2-3	-	TRBV10-3	TGTGCCACCCGGGACTTAAACACAGATACGCAGTATTTT	CATRDLNTDTQYF
-	TRBJ2-3	-	TRBV6-4	TGTGCCAGCAGTGACTCGGGAGCCGAGATAGATACGCAGTATTTT	CASSDSGAEIDTQYF
TRBD2	TRBJ2-3	-	TRBV9	TGTGCCAGCAGCCTCGAACGACTAGCGGGGGGGACAGATACGCAGTATTTT	CASSLERLAGGTDTQYF
-	TRBJ2-6	-	TRBV19	TGTGCCAGTAGGCCCCGGGGAGTCGGGGCCAACGTCCTGACTTTC	CASRPRGVGANVLTF
TRBD1	TRBJ1-4	-	TRBV7-9	TGTGCCAGCAGCGTTGGACAGGGGGCGCGTGAAAAACTGTTTTTT	CASSVGQGAREKLFF
-	TRBJ1-6	-	TRBV11-3	TGTGCCAGCAGCTTGTCGAGCCCTCGCGGTTCACCCCTCCACTTT	CASSLSSPRGSPLHF
TRBD2	TRBJ2-1	few	TRBV6-4	TGTGCCAGCAGTGACTCCCACGCGGGAGGGGATCCCAATGAGCAGTTCTTC	CASSDSHAGGDPNEQFF
TRBD1	TRBJ2-7	-	TRBV7-9	TGTGCCAGCAGGGGACAGGGGTACGAGCAGTACTTC	CASRGQGYEQYF
-	TRBJ2-7	-	TRBV5-1	TGCGCCAGCAGCTTGTTTTTATCCACGGGAGCCGAGCAGTACTTC	CASSLFLSTGAEQYF
-	TRBJ1-2	-	TRBV12-5	TGTGCTAGTGGTTTGAGAGTGAACTATGGCTACACCTTC	CASGLRVNYGYTF
TRBD2	TRBJ2-3	-	TRBV7-9	TGTGCCAGCAGCTTACGGACTAGCGCGGATACGCAGTATTTT	CASSLRTSADTQYF
TRBD1	TRBJ1-1	few	TRBV27	TGTGCCAGCAGTCAAAAAAGGGGGCGCGTAACTTTCTTT	CASSQKRGRVTFF
TRBD1	TRBJ2-2	-	TRBV7-9	TGTGCCAGCAGCTTAGGGACAGGATACCCAACCGGGGAGCTGTTTTTT	CASSLGTGYPTGELFF
TRBD1	TRBJ1-2	once	TRBV28	TGTGCCATCCTTTTGGGCTTTGGACAGGGGGCGCGGGGTAACTATGGCTACACCTTC	CAILLGFGQGARGNYGYTF
TRBD1	TRBJ2-2	-	TRBV5-1	TGCGCCAGCAGCCTCAGGGGGCAGGACGGGGAGCTGTTTTTT	CASSLRGQDGELFF
TRBD1	TRBJ2-7	-	TRBV28	TGTGCCAGCAGTCTATGGACAGGGGGCTACGAGCAGTACTTC	CASSLWTGGYEQYF
TRBD2	TRBJ2-1	few	TRBV2	TGTGCCAGCAGTCCGACTAGCGGGAGCAGATATGAGCAGTTCTTC	CASSPTSGSRYEQFF
TRBD2	TRBJ2-3	-	TRBV2	TGTGCCAGCAGTGTAGGCGGGATATGGGGAGGGAGCACAGATACGCAGTATTTT	CASSVGGIWGGSTDTQYF
TRBD1	TRBJ1-4	-	TRBV7-2	TGTGCCAGCAGCTTAGCACCGGGACAGGGTCTTGTGGGTGAAAAACTGTTTTTT	CASSLAPGQGLVGEKLFF
TRBD1	TRBJ1-4	-	TRBV2	TGTGCCAGCAGTTGGAACAGGGGTGATGAAAAACTGTTTTTT	CASSWNRGDEKLFF
TRBD1	TRBJ2-1	few	TRBV7-2	TGTGCCAGCAGCGTCGGACAGGGCTCCTACAATGAGCAGTTCTTC	CASSVGQGSYNEQFF
-	TRBJ2-2	-	TRBV24-1	TGTGCCACCAGTGGGGTGGAATCGGAAGGCGGAGGGGACACCGGGGAGCTGTTTTTT	CATSGVESEGGGDTGELFF
TRBD2	TRBJ2-2	many	TRBV9	TGTGCCAGCAGCGTAGGTCCTAGCGGGAGGGCCACATCCGTAGACACCGGGGAGCTGTTTTTT	CASSVGPSGRATSVDTGELFF
TRBD1	TRBJ1-4	-	TRBV25-1	TGTGCCAGCAGTGAATATGGACAGGCACGGGAAAAACTGTTTTTT	CASSEYGQAREKLFF
-	TRBJ2-4	-	TRBV4-3	TGCGCCAGCAGCCAAGATCGGGGGACGAGAAACATTCAGTACTTC	CASSQDRGTRNIQYF
-	TRBJ1-2	-	TRBV9	TGTGCCAGCAGCGTAGGGACTGGTGGCTACACCTTC	CASSVGTGGYTF
-	TRBJ2-7	-	TRBV21-1	TGTGCCAGCAGCAAAGGCCCGGACGGAGGACTATTCTACGAGCAGTACTTC	CASSKGPDGGLFYEQYF
-	TRBJ1-3	-	TRBV4-2	TGTGCCAGCAGCCAAGATAAGGGGGGAAACACCATATATTTT	CASSQDKGGNTIYF
TRBD1	TRBJ1-3	once	TRBV7-2	TGTGCCAGCAGCTTAGATCCAGGGGGCTCTGGAAACACCATATATTTT	CASSLDPGGSGNTIYF
TRBD1	TRBJ1-2	few	TRBV7-9	TGTGCCAGCAGCTCGATCAATTTGGACAGGGTGGATGGCTACACCTTC	CASSSINLDRVDGYTF
TRBD1	TRBJ2-7	-	TRBV28	TGTGCCAGCAGTACAGGGGCAAGAACTTCCGAGCAGTACTTC	CASSTGARTSEQYF
-	TRBJ1-2	-	TRBV19	TGTGCCAGTAGACCACTCTCGCATTATGGCTACACCTTC	CASRPLSHYGYTF
-	TRBJ1-5	-	TRBV25-1	TGTGCCAGCAAACCCAATTGGACAGGCAATCAGCCCCAGCATTTT	CASKPNWTGNQPQHF
-	TRBJ1-1	-	TRBV18	TGTGCCAGCTCACCACCGGGTCGGGAAAGTAGGGCGAACACTGAAGCTTTCTTT	CASSPPGRESRANTEAFF
-	TRBJ2-4	-	TRBV6-5	TGTGCCAGCAGCTCCGGACATGCCAAAAACATTCAGTACTTC	CASSSGHAKNIQYF
TRBD1	TRBJ2-7	-	TRBV6-5	TGTGCCAGCAGTTACCGACAGGGGGCCTACTTC	CASSYRQGAYF
TRBD2	TRBJ2-1	few	TRBV11-3	TGTGCCAGCAGCTCCCGGCTAGCGGGGTCCTACAATGAGCAGTTCTTC	CASSSRLAGSYNEQFF
TRBD1	TRBJ1-1	-	TRBV19	TGTGCCAGTAGTAGTTACAGGGGGCGCTACACTGAAGCTTTCTTT	CASSSYRGRYTEAFF
TRBD1	TRBJ1-4	-	TRBV5-1	TGCGCCAGCAGCCGGGACAGCCCTGCAACTAATGAAAAACTGTTTTTT	CASSRDSPATNEKLFF
-	TRBJ2-2	once	TRBV28	TGTGCCAGCAGTTTATACGGGGCGAACACCGGGGAGCTGTTTTTT	CASSLYGANTGELFF
-	TRBJ1-5	-	TRBV19	TGTGCCAGTAGTATAGCCACAGGGTCAGCCCAGCCCCAGCATTTT	CASSIATGSAQPQHF
-	TRBJ2-7	-	TRBV6-2/TRBV6-3	TGTGCCAGCAGTTACACTATCGGGGGGCCTTCCTACGAGCAGTACTTC	CASSYTIGGPSYEQYF
TRBD2	TRBJ2-3	-	TRBV5-1	TGCGCCAGCAACCCCGGCGGGGGGCTATCCACAGATACGCAGTATTTT	CASNPGGGLSTDTQYF
TRBD1	TRBJ1-3	-	TRBV3-1/TRBV3-2	TGTGCCAGCAGCCAAGATATCAGGGGGTATTTAGGAAACACCATATATTTT	CASSQDIRGYLGNTIYF
-	TRBJ2-7	once	TRBV5-1	TGCGCCAGCAGCTTGGATACCTATGTAAGCTCCTACGAGCAGTACTTC	CASSLDTYVSSYEQYF